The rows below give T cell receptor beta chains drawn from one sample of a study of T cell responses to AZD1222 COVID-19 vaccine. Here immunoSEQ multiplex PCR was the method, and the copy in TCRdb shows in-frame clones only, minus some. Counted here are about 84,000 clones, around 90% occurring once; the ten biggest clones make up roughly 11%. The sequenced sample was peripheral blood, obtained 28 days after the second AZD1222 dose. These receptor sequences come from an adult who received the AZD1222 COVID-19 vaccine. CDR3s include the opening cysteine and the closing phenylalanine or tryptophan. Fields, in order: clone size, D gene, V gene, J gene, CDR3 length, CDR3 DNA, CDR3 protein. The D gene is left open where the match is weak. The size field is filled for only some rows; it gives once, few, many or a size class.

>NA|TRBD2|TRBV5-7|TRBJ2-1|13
TGTGCCAGCGGGGGAGGGGTACTCAATGAGCAGTTCTTC
CASGGGVLNEQFF
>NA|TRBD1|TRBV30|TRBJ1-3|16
TGTGCCTGGAGTACGGGACAGGGCCTCTCTGGAAACACCATATATTTT
CAWSTGQGLSGNTIYF
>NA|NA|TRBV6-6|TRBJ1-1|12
TGTGCCAGCAGTTACGGGTTCACTGAAGCTTTCTTT
CASSYGFTEAFF
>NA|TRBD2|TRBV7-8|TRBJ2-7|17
TGTGCCAGCAGCTCCCAACTATCTAGCGGGGTATCCTACGAGCAGTACTTC
CASSSQLSSGVSYEQYF
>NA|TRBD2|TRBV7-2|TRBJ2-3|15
TGTGCCAGCAGCCCCTCGTGGGCGGGAGGAGATACGCAGTATTTT
CASSPSWAGGDTQYF
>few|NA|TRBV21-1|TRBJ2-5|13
TGTGCCAGCCCTGGGACAGGGTGCGTGACCCAGTACTTC
CASPGTGCVTQYF
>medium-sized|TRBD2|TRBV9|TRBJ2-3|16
TGTGCCAGCAGCGTAGATAACGGGGGGACCACAGATACGCAGTATTTT
CASSVDNGGTTDTQYF
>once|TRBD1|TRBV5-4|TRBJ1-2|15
TGTGCCAGCAACGAACAACAGGGGGCGCAAGGTGGCTACACCTTC
CASNEQQGAQGGYTF
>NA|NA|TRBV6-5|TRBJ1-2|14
TGTGCCAGCAGTTACTTGCGGGGGGACTATGGCTACACCTTC
CASSYLRGDYGYTF
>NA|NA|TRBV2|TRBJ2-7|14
TGTGCCAGCAGTGCGCAGGGGTACCCCTACGAGCAGTACTTC
CASSAQGYPYEQYF